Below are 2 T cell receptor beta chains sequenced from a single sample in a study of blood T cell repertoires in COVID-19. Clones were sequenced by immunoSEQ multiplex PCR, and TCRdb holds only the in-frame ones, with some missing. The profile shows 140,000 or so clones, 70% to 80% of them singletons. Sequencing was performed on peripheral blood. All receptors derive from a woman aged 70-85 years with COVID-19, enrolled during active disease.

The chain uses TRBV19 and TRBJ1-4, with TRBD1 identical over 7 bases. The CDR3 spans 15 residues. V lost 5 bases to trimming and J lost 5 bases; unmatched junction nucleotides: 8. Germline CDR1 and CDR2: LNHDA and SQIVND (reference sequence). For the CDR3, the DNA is TGTGCCAGTAGTGGGCGCGGGACAGCAAATGAAAAACTGTTTTTT. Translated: CASSGRGTANEKLFF.

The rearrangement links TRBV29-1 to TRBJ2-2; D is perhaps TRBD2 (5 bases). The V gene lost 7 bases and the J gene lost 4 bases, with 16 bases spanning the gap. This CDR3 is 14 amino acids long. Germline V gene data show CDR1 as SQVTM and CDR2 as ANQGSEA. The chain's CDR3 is CSALPGGGTGELFF. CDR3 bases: TGCAGCGCTCTGCCAGGAGGAGGCACCGGGGAGCTGTTTTTT.